The next 30 T cell receptor beta chains were all read from a single sample in a study of blood T cell repertoires in COVID-19. Profiling relied on immunoSEQ multiplex PCR, and the TCRdb table lists in-frame clones only, not all of them. The data show about 150,000 clones, with approximately 91% seen just once and roughly 5% held by the top ten. The sample consisted of peripheral blood. These receptors all come from a young man with COVID-19, enrolled during active disease.

The CDR3 spells CASSFGGGSGRVRQYF. For the CDR3, the DNA is TGTGCCAGCAGTTTCGGAGGGGGTAGCGGGAGGGTAAGACAGTACTTC. The chain carries TRBV28 and TRBJ2-7, with TRBD2 matching over 11 bases. The CDR3 runs to 16 residues. With V trimmed by 3 bases and J by 10 bases, 14 bases remained unmatched. Germline V lookup: CDR1 MDHEN, CDR2 SYDVKM.

A single count supports this clone. The chain combines TRBV29-1 with TRBJ1-6; possible D gene TRBD1, 5 bases. The germline gives CDR1 SQVTM, CDR2 ANQGSEA. This CDR3 is built from 16 residues. Trimming removed 0 bases from V and 6 bases from J, with 15 bases in between. In nucleotides, the CDR3 is TGCAGCGTTGAAGATCGTGGTCAGGGATCTAATTCACCCCTCCACTTT. It translates to CSVEDRGQGSNSPLHF.

The chain combines TRBV6-4 with TRBJ1-5; no clear D gene. Germline V lookup: CDR1 MRHNA, CDR2 SNTAGT. CDR3 length: 16 amino acids. V lost 6 bases, J lost 2 bases, and 17 bases lay in between. CDR3 nucleotides: TGTGCCAGCAGCAAAGAAGCCGGAGGTGGCAATCAGCCCCAGCATTTT. Its translation is CASSKEAGGGNQPQHF.

The CDR3 loop reads CASSLRGSAYNEQFF. The CDR3, as DNA: TGTGCCAGCAGCTTGAGGGGGAGCGCCTACAATGAGCAGTTCTTC. The rearrangement joins TRBV11-3 to TRBJ2-1; D is perhaps TRBD1 (6 bases). V lost 3 bases, J lost 2 bases, and 11 bases lay in between. The CDR3 has 15 amino acids. Germline assignment: CDR1 SGHNT and CDR2 YENEEA. The full variable domain, in which reference TRBV11-3 and TRBJ2-1 provide the parts outside the CDR3, is EAGVVQSPRYKIIEKKQPVAFWCNPISGHNTLYWYLQNLGQGPELLIRYENEEAVDDSQLPKDRFSAERLKGVDSTLKIQPAELGDSAVYLCASSLRGSAYNEQFFGPGTRLTVL.

V usage is TRBV7-2 and J usage is TRBJ2-7, with TRBD2 identical over 10 bases. The germline gives CDR1 SGHTA, CDR2 FQGNSA. With V trimmed by 4 bases and J by 0 bases, 6 bases remained unmatched. The CDR3 spans 16 residues. For the CDR3, the DNA is TGTGCCAGCAGCTCCCGAGCGGGAGGGAGCTCCTACGAGCAGTACTTC. Translation: CASSSRAGGSSYEQYF.

The rearrangement links TRBV5-1 to TRBJ1-1, with no clear D. Germline V CDR1 and CDR2: SGHRS, YFSETQ. The CDR3 length is 15 residues. V was pared by 0 bases and J by 2 bases, with 11 bases between. The CDR3 reads CASSLEPGSNTEAFF. The CDR3 DNA sequence: TGCGCCAGCAGCTTGGAGCCCGGTTCAAACACTGAAGCTTTCTTT. Drawing the rest from reference TRBV5-1 and TRBJ1-1, the complete variable domain is KAGVTQTPRYLIKTRGQQVTLSCSPISGHRSVSWYQQTPGQGLQFLFEYFSETQRNKGNFPGRFSGRQFSNSRSEMNVSTLELGDSALYLCASSLEPGSNTEAFFGQGTRLTVV.

The chain joins TRBV6-5 to TRBJ2-1, with D tentatively TRBD2 (6 bases). This CDR3 contains 16 residues. Germline V CDR1 and CDR2: MNHEY, SVGAGI. Deletions cut 0 bases from V and 5 bases from J, with 14 bases between. The CDR3 loop is CASSYSSSGANNEQFF. The CDR3 nucleotides read TGTGCCAGCAGTTACTCGTCTTCGGGAGCAAACAATGAGCAGTTCTTC.

V usage is TRBV9 and J usage is TRBJ2-7; 9 bases map to TRBD2. CDR1 is SGDLS, CDR2 YYNGEE, per germline. Unmatched junction bases numbered 9, after V lost 3 bases and J lost 2 bases. The CDR3 totals 16 residues. The CDR3 sequence is CASSGHIAGEAYEQYF. The DNA of the CDR3 is TGTGCCAGCAGCGGCCACATAGCGGGAGAGGCCTACGAGCAGTACTTC.

This clone was picked up one time. The genes are TRBV9 and TRBJ2-2; TRBD1 matches 10 bases. Trimming cost V 4 bases and J 6 bases; bases outside gene matches: 9. The CDR3 is 16 amino acids. CDR1 is SGDLS, CDR2 YYNGEE, per germline. CDR3 residues: CASSPKRTGGSGELFF. For the CDR3, the DNA is TGTGCCAGCAGCCCCAAAAGGACAGGGGGATCCGGGGAGCTGTTTTTT.

Turning to this clone: A read error may account for a junction end that differs from germline. The chain recombines TRBV7-7 with TRBJ2-2; 7 bases align to TRBD1. CDR1 SSHAT and CDR2 FNYEAQ come from the germline V gene (reference sequence). The CDR3 covers 14 residues. CDR3 nucleotide sequence: TGTGCTAGCAGCTTAGGGACAGAAACCGGGGAGCTGTTTTTT. Protein product: CASSLGTETGELFF. The full variable domain, completed using reference TRBV7-7 and TRBJ2-2, is GAGVSQSPRYKVTKRGQDVTLRCDPISSHATLYWYQQALGQGPEFLTYFNYEAQPDKSGLPSDRFSAERPEGSISTLTIQRTEQRDSAMYRCASSLGTETGELFFGEGSRLTVL.

The rearrangement links TRBV27 to TRBJ1-2; 7 bases are a match to TRBD1. This CDR3 is built from 13 residues. V shed 4 bases and J 6 bases; nucleotides not matched to a gene: 5. Germline-derived CDR1 and CDR2 are MNHEY and SMNVEV (reference sequence). The CDR3 region is CASSSTGEHGYTF. The CDR3 DNA follows: TGTGCCAGCAGTTCCACAGGGGAACATGGCTACACCTTC.

This chain connects TRBV27 to TRBJ2-7, with D perhaps matching TRBD1 (5 bases). In germline, CDR1 is MNHEY, CDR2 SMNVEV (reference sequence). V lost 4 bases and J lost 5, with 9 bases in between. This CDR3 has 12 amino acids. CDR3 in DNA: TGTGCCAGCAGTTCCCAAGGGGACGAGCAGTACTTC. Its protein is CASSSQGDEQYF.

The gene calls are TRBV20-1 and TRBJ1-1; no reliable D call. This CDR3 contains 11 residues. Trimming cost V 6 bases and J 6 bases, with 11 bases left between them. CDR1 DFQATT and CDR2 SNEGSKA come from the germline V gene (reference sequence). As DNA, the CDR3 is TGCAGTGCGCCCCGGGGTCCTGAAGCTTTCTTT. It specifies CSAPRGPEAFF.

This chain uses TRBV27 with TRBJ1-1, with a possible D match to TRBD1 (5 bases). Per the germline V gene, CDR1 is MNHEY and CDR2 is SMNVEV (reference sequence). The V gene lost 5 bases and the J gene lost 4 bases, with 11 bases spanning the gap. CDR3 length equals 13 residues. CDR3 loop: CASSLTGRTEAFF. CDR3 DNA: TGTGCCAGCAGTCTCACAGGCCGCACTGAAGCTTTCTTT.

The chain is built from TRBV6-2 or TRBV6-3 and TRBJ2-7; TRBD2 matches at 7 bases. The V segment lost 6 bases and the J segment 5 bases; nucleotides outside the gene matches: 4. This CDR3 contains 12 residues. Germline V gives CDR1 MNHEY, CDR2 SVGEGT. The CDR3 coding sequence is TGTGCCAGCAGCCCTACTAGCGACGAGCAGTACTTC. Translation: CASSPTSDEQYF.

The chain links TRBV10-3 to TRBJ2-1; 10 bases fit TRBD1. The CDR3 length is 14 residues. The J segment lost 14 bases and the V segment lost 2 bases, leaving 9 bases of the junction unmatched. Germline CDR1 ENHRY, CDR2 SYGVKD. CDR3 region: CAISETGTGERKFF. DNA for the CDR3: TGTGCCATCAGTGAGACCGGGACAGGGGAGAGGAAGTTCTTC.

The rearrangement links TRBV4-3 to TRBJ2-7; 12 bases are shared with TRBD1. V was pared by 1 base and J by 3 bases, with 7 bases of the junction left unmatched. Germline V gene lookup returns CDR1 LGHNA and CDR2 YSLEER. The CDR3 loop spans 17 amino acids. The CDR3 coding sequence is TGCGCCAGCAGCCAAGTGGGGACAGGGGGCCGTGTCTACGAGCAGTACTTC. Its protein product is CASSQVGTGGRVYEQYF.

The genes are TRBV7-2 and TRBJ2-7; 7 positions match TRBD2. The CDR3 sequence is 15 residues long. V was clipped by 5 bases and J by 6 bases; unmatched bases: 13. Germline values: CDR1 SGHTA, CDR2 FQGNSA. The CDR3 region has the DNA TGTGCCAGCAGCCGGCCATTCTTGGGGAGGGGCGAGCAGTACTTC. Translation gives CASSRPFLGRGEQYF.

The chain has TRBV7-9 and TRBJ2-1; 8 positions agree with TRBD1. V gave up 3 bases and J gave up 4 bases; unmatched junction bases: 5. This CDR3 spans 15 amino acids. Germline lookup yields CDR1 SEHNR and CDR2 FQNEAQ (reference sequence). The CDR3, as DNA: TGTGCCAGCAGCTTCCGGCGACAGGGGTACAATGAGCAGTTCTTC. Encoded protein: CASSFRRQGYNEQFF.

The chain joins TRBV10-3 to TRBJ1-1; unclear D gene. This CDR3 comprises 14 residues. The germline V gene encodes CDR1 ENHRY and CDR2 SYGVKD. Trimming removed 6 bases from V and 5 bases from J, with 16 bases in between. CDR3 in DNA: TGTGCCATCAGCGATCCCCCGGCAGGAACTGAAGCTTTCTTT. Protein: CAISDPPAGTEAFF.

The rearrangement uses TRBV27 and TRBJ1-1; D perhaps matches TRBD1 (6 bases). Germline CDR1 MNHEY, CDR2 SMNVEV (reference sequence). V lost 8 bases, J lost 1 base, and 11 bases lay in between. The CDR3 runs to 13 residues. The CDR3 DNA reads as TGTGCCAGCGCGGACAGTGCGAACACTGAAGCTTTCTTT. Residues: CASADSANTEAFF.

The chain couples TRBV4-1 to TRBJ2-3; TRBD1 agrees at 9 bases. CDR1 and CDR2 (germline): MGHRA, YSYEKL. The CDR3 spans 17 residues. J was trimmed by 3 bases and V by 3 bases; bases with no gene match: 10. CDR3 bases: TGCGCCAGCAGCCACGACCCGGGACAGGGTATAACAGATACGCAGTATTTT. Translation gives CASSHDPGQGITDTQYF.

This rearrangement joins TRBV11-3 to TRBJ1-1; TRBD1 agrees at 7 bases. V lost 5 bases and J lost 4; bases outside the gene matches: 10. CDR1 and CDR2 (germline): SGHNT, YENEEA. CDR3 size: 15 residues. As DNA, the CDR3 is TGTGCCAGCAGCCCCGACAGGGATGGAGCCACTGAAGCTTTCTTT. This codes for CASSPDRDGATEAFF.

Turning to this clone: A read error may account for a junction end that differs from germline. The rearrangement uses TRBV7-7 and TRBJ2-5; 10 positions agree with TRBD2. The CDR3 extends over 20 amino acids. Germline CDR1 is SSHAT and CDR2 is FNYEAQ (reference sequence). In DNA form, the CDR3 reads TGTGCTAGCAGCTTACCGACCCATTCGCCAGCGGGAGGGCCCTGGGAGACCCAGTACTTC. It specifies CASSLPTHSPAGGPWETQYF.

The rearrangement uses TRBV5-4 and TRBJ1-1; no reliable D call. The CDR3 consists of 16 residues. V was cut by 0 bases and J by 1 base, with 13 bases left in between. Germline V CDR1 and CDR2: SGHNT, YYREEE (reference sequence). The CDR3 nucleotides read TGTGCCAGCAGCTTGGACGGTGTGAGGAGGAACACTGAAGCTTTCTTT. The encoded protein is CASSLDGVRRNTEAFF. Full variable domain (outside the CDR3, taken from reference TRBV5-4 and TRBJ1-1): ETGVTQSPTHLIKTRGQQVTLRCSSQSGHNTVSWYQQALGQGPQFIFQYYREEENGRGNFPPRFSGLQFPNYSSELNVNALELDDSALYLCASSLDGVRRNTEAFFGQGTRLTVV.

The rearrangement joins TRBV6-2 or TRBV6-3 to TRBJ1-6, with D unresolved. Germline loops: CDR1 MNHEY, CDR2 SVGEGT. This CDR3 spans 13 amino acids. Trimming took off 5 bases at V and 14 bases at J, with 16 bases between the two ends. CDR3 nucleotide sequence: TGTGCCAGCAGTCAGCCCTATGGCAGGACCCTCCACTTT. It codes for CASSQPYGRTLHF.

The chain combines TRBV4-3 with TRBJ2-7; the match to TRBD1 covers 8 bases. Germline-derived CDR1 and CDR2 are LGHNA and YSLEER. CDR3 length: 15 residues. Trimming at V came to 4 bases and at J to 3 bases, leaving 8 bases not matched to a gene. CDR3 amino acids: CASSRTGNTYYEQYF. CDR3 nucleotides: TGCGCCAGCAGCCGGACAGGGAACACTTACTACGAGCAGTACTTC.

This rearrangement joins TRBV9 to TRBJ2-1, with TRBD2 matching over 9 bases. Germline V CDR1 and CDR2: SGDLS, YYNGEE. Losses at the gene ends were 0 bases for V and 8 bases for J; bases not matched to a gene: 6. The CDR3 is made up of 15 amino acids. DNA for the CDR3: TGTGCCAGCAGCGTAGAGGGACTAGCATTCGATGAGCAGTTCTTC. Amino acids: CASSVEGLAFDEQFF. The variable domain in full, with the rest retrieved from reference TRBV9 and TRBJ2-1, is DSGVTQTPKHLITATGQRVTLRCSPRSGDLSVYWYQQSLDQGLQFLIQYYNGEERAKGNILERFSAQQFPDLHSELNLSSLELGDSALYFCASSVEGLAFDEQFFGPGTRLTVL.

The CDR3 sequence is CASSFYRGRNEQYF. The CDR3, as DNA: TGTGCCAGCAGTTTCTACAGGGGAAGGAACGAGCAGTACTTC. The J gene is TRBJ2-7, the V gene TRBV28; TRBD1 aligns across 7 bases. There are 14 residues in the CDR3. The V gene's germline CDR1 is MDHEN and CDR2 SYDVKM. Trimming took 3 bases from V and 5 from J; bases not matched to a gene: 7.

This chain uses TRBV7-2 with TRBJ2-1; D perhaps matches TRBD2 (5 bases). From germline, CDR1 is SGHTA and CDR2 FQGNSA. Trimming took 6 bases from V and 5 from J, leaving 20 bases between them. There are 16 residues in the CDR3. DNA for the CDR3: TGTGCCAGCAGTCGTACGATAGGAGGTCGGAACAATGAGCAGTTCTTC. This sequence encodes CASSRTIGGRNNEQFF. The full variable domain, in which reference TRBV7-2 and TRBJ2-1 provide the parts outside the CDR3, is GAGVSQSPSNKVTEKGKDVELRCDPISGHTALYWYRQSLGQGLEFLIYFQGNSAPDKSGLPSDRFSAERTGGSVSTLTIQRTQQEDSAVYLCASSRTIGGRNNEQFFGPGTRLTVL.